The 11 T cell receptor beta chains in this list originate from one sample, sequenced in a study of blood T cell repertoires in COVID-19. Repertoires were generated with immunoSEQ multiplex PCR, while TCRdb's copy carries only in-frame clones and drops some. This sample has 250,000 to 350,000 clones, with 80% to 90% found just once. Sequenced sample: PBMCs or T cells enriched from blood (not recorded which). These receptors were obtained from a woman aged 18 to 35 who had recovered from COVID-19.

This chain's CDR3 is CASSKVFRGRLTQYF. The CDR3 region has the DNA TGTGCCAGCAGCAAAGTTTTCAGGGGAAGGTTGACGCAGTATTTT. The chain carries TRBV21-1 and TRBJ2-3; the table gives TRBD1 as D, unverified against the DNA. TRBV21-1 is tagged as a pseudogene. The CDR3 has 15 residues.

V and J are TRBV18 and TRBJ2-7; 8 bases are a match to TRBD2. CDR1 is KGHSH, CDR2 LQKENI, per germline. The CDR3 sequence is 15 residues long. J gave up 5 bases and V 1 base, and 7 bases lay outside the gene matches. CDR3 amino acids: CASSPRNGGGNEQYF. Written as DNA, the CDR3 is TGTGCCAGCTCACCACGGAACGGGGGGGGCAACGAGCAGTACTTC.

The count of this clone is one. The J gene is TRBJ1-5, the V gene TRBV6-5, with 7 bases fitting TRBD1. The germline gives CDR1 MNHEY, CDR2 SVGAGI. After removal of 6 bases from V and 3 bases from J, the junction contained 8 bases not matched to a gene. The CDR3 has 15 amino acids. The DNA of the CDR3 is TGTGCCAGCAGATTGGACAGGAGGAACAATCAGCCCCAGCATTTT. It codes for CASRLDRRNNQPQHF.

This clone was picked up a small number of times. CDR3 loop: CASSHRRPGGTGELFF. CDR3 bases: TGTGCCAGCAGCCATCGACGACCAGGGGGCACCGGGGAGCTGTTTTTT. This sequence joins TRBV3-1 (or the pseudogene TRBV3-2) and TRBJ2-2; TRBD1 aligns across 7 bases. The CDR3 has 16 amino acids. The germline CDR1 and CDR2 sequences are LGHDT and YNNKEL (reference sequence). V dropped 3 bases and J dropped 4; count of bases not matched to a gene: 8.

This rearrangement joins TRBV2 to TRBJ2-7; 10 positions match TRBD2. Trimming took 3 bases from V and 4 from J; bases not matched to a gene: 6. The CDR3 contains 15 residues. CDR1 is SNHLY and CDR2 is FYNNEI in the germline V gene. CDR3 amino acids: CASSEERGGRYEQYF. DNA for the CDR3: TGTGCCAGCAGTGAGGAGCGGGGGGGCCGATACGAGCAGTACTTC.

This chain joins TRBV13 and TRBJ2-1, with a tentative D call TRBD1 (6 bases). Trimming took 4 bases from V and 9 from J, leaving 13 bases between them. Germline V gene lookup returns CDR1 PRHDT and CDR2 FYEKMQ (reference sequence). CDR3 length equals 13 residues. Here the CDR3 reads CASSSTQGGEQFF. The DNA of the CDR3 is TGTGCCAGCAGCTCAACACAGGGCGGTGAGCAGTTCTTC.

Regarding this clone: The same CDR3 is also encoded by other DNA sequences in this sample. The rearrangement joins TRBV18 to TRBJ1-6; D gene ambiguous. The CDR3 has 16 amino acids. CDR1 and CDR2 from the germline V gene are KGHSH and LQKENI. The germline V and J ends were trimmed by 6 bases and 0 bases, with 12 bases remaining between them. CDR3 sequence reads: CASSPLGSSYNSPLHF. CDR3 bases: TGTGCCAGCTCCCCTTTAGGGAGCTCCTATAATTCACCCCTCCACTTT.

The chain links TRBV6-5 to TRBJ2-3; 10 bases align to TRBD2. Trimming cost V 6 bases and J 6 bases; bases outside gene matches: 9. The germline V gene has CDR1 MNHEY and CDR2 SVGAGI. CDR3 size: 15 residues. This CDR3 reads CASRALAGLVDTQYF. DNA for the CDR3: TGTGCCAGCAGAGCACTAGCGGGGCTCGTCGATACGCAGTATTTT.

V usage is TRBV29-1 and J usage is TRBJ2-3; 14 positions match TRBD2. The germline gives CDR1 SQVTM, CDR2 ANQGSEA. V lost 6 bases and J lost 5; bases outside the gene matches: 4. The CDR3 length is 14 residues. CDR3 in DNA: TGCAGCGTGCCGGGACTAGCGGGGGTAGATACGCAGTATTTT. Its translation is CSVPGLAGVDTQYF.

Written as DNA, the CDR3 is TGTGCCAGCAGTGATGACAGCGCCTATAATTCACCCCTCCACTTT. Its protein is CASSDDSAYNSPLHF. The gene calls are TRBV2 and TRBJ1-6, with D tentatively TRBD1 (5 bases). The CDR3 has 15 amino acids. V was cut by 3 bases and J by 2 bases, with 8 bases left in between. Germline V gene lookup returns CDR1 SNHLY and CDR2 FYNNEI.

Here the CDR3 reads CASINGGAPINEQFF. The CDR3 DNA follows: TGTGCCAGCATCAACGGGGGGGCACCTATCAATGAGCAGTTCTTC. The chain couples TRBV2 to TRBJ2-1, with 8 bases that match TRBD2. The CDR3 length is 15 residues. V gave up 7 bases and J gave up 6 bases; unmatched junction bases: 11. From germline, CDR1 is SNHLY and CDR2 FYNNEI.